What follows are 22 T cell receptor beta chains derived from one specimen sequenced in a study of vaccination effects on CD4 cells after COVID-19. The repertoire was sequenced with immunoSEQ multiplex PCR; TCRdb's copy has only in-frame clones and lacks some. The sample lists about 22,000 clones, 72% occurring once. These receptors' antigens are unknown. Viral peptide pool expansion of antigen-specific CD4+ T cells preceded sequencing in the ViraFEST assay. Following culture for under 12 days, CD4+ T cells were isolated. Two doses of either BNT162b2 or mRNA-1273 were given to each participant. Sequenced material: CD4+ T cells from PBMCs cultured with HCoV-NL63 spike peptides, taken after COVID-19 vaccination. These receptors were collected from a human donor who received a COVID-19 vaccine.

This clone was recorded a few times. The chain links TRBV5-5 to TRBJ2-7; D not resolved. The CDR3 is made up of 11 amino acids. Per the germline V gene, CDR1 is SGHKS and CDR2 is YYEKEE (reference sequence). Trimming cost V 3 bases and J 4 bases, with 5 bases left between them. CDR3 loop: CASSSAYEQYF. CDR3 in DNA: TGTGCCAGCAGCTCCGCTTACGAGCAGTACTTC.

The rearrangement links TRBV23-1 to TRBJ1-2; 7 bases agree with TRBD1. TRBV23-1 is identified as an open reading frame with a role that is uncertain. Losses at the gene ends were 0 bases for V and 4 bases for J; bases not matched to a gene: 14. The CDR3 totals 18 residues. CDR3 DNA sequence: TGCGCCAGCAGTCAATCTATTCTCGAGACAGGGCTACGCTATGGCTACACCTTC. Translated: CASSQSILETGLRYGYTF.

V is TRBV19 and J is TRBJ1-6; D call uncertain. Between the trimmed V and J ends, which lost 5 bases and 0 bases, there was a span of 11 bases. The CDR3 has 16 amino acids. Germline CDR1 LNHDA, CDR2 SQIVND (reference sequence). CDR3 protein: CASSAKQSSYNSPLHF. CDR3 in DNA: TGTGCCAGTAGTGCAAAACAGAGCTCCTATAATTCACCCCTCCACTTT.

The gene calls are TRBV10-3 and TRBJ2-5; 7 positions agree with TRBD1. The CDR3 contains 14 residues. Germline assignment: CDR1 ENHRY and CDR2 SYGVKD. V was clipped by 3 bases and J by 2 bases; unmatched bases: 3. Here the CDR3 DNA reads TGTGCCATCAGTGAAGGACAGGCTCAAGAGACCCAGTACTTC. The encoded protein is CAISEGQAQETQYF.

This clone showed up just a few times. The chain has TRBV7-9 and TRBJ1-1; D perhaps matches TRBD1 (6 bases). Per germline, CDR1 SEHNR and CDR2 FQNEAQ (reference sequence). This CDR3 is built from 15 residues. V shed 6 bases and J shed 3 bases, with 17 bases lying between them. The CDR3 here is CASRPPRQAYTEAFF. CDR3 bases: TGTGCCAGCAGACCACCCAGACAGGCTTACACTGAAGCTTTCTTT.

This clone was counted a single time. This chain connects TRBV18 to TRBJ2-7; D call uncertain. Between the trimmed V and J ends, which lost 3 bases and 2 bases, there was a span of 8 bases. Germline V lookup: CDR1 KGHSH, CDR2 LQKENI. This CDR3 has 13 residues. CDR3 loop: CASSPSQTYEQYF. CDR3 bases: TGTGCCAGCTCACCCTCCCAAACCTACGAGCAGTACTTC.

This rearrangement joins TRBV5-1 to TRBJ2-7; 7 nucleotides line up with TRBD2. The CDR3 totals 14 residues. Germline V lookup: CDR1 SGHRS, CDR2 YFSETQ. After removal of 0 bases from V and 1 base from J, the junction contained 1 base not matched to a gene. In nucleotides, the CDR3 is TGCGCCAGCAGCTTGGCTAGCGGTTCCTACGAGCAGTACTTC. The encoded protein is CASSLASGSYEQYF.

The chain joins TRBV15 to TRBJ1-2; 10 bases are a match to TRBD1. V lost 4 bases, J lost 4 bases, and 12 bases stayed unmatched. The CDR3 length is 17 residues. The germline gives CDR1 LNHNV, CDR2 YYDKDF (reference sequence). CDR3 sequence: CATSTRGGTGDFYGYTF. The CDR3 DNA reads TGTGCCACCAGCACACGGGGAGGGACAGGGGATTTCTATGGCTACACCTTC.

V and J are TRBV7-9 and TRBJ2-1, with D tentatively TRBD2 (6 bases). The V end lost 0 bases, the J end lost 0 bases, and 12 bases lay between the germline ends. CDR1 and CDR2 from the germline V gene are SEHNR and FQNEAQ (reference sequence). CDR3 length: 17 residues. The CDR3 DNA sequence: TGTGCCAGCAGCTTAGCGGGAGGCAGTGGCTCCTACAATGAGCAGTTCTTC. Residues: CASSLAGGSGSYNEQFF.

The rearrangement joins TRBV5-1 to TRBJ2-5; no reliable D call. The CDR3 loop spans 11 amino acids. V lost 3 bases and J 9 bases, leaving 9 bases between the germline ends. Germline V CDR1 and CDR2: SGHRS, YFSETQ. CDR3 nucleotide sequence: TGCGCCAGCAGCTCAGAGTTCGCCCAGTACTTC. Amino acid sequence: CASSSEFAQYF. The whole variable domain, remainder taken from reference TRBV5-1 and TRBJ2-5, is KAGVTQTPRYLIKTRGQQVTLSCSPISGHRSVSWYQQTPGQGLQFLFEYFSETQRNKGNFPGRFSGRQFSNSRSEMNVSTLELGDSALYLCASSSEFAQYFGPGTRLLVL.

The V call is TRBV5-1, the J call TRBJ2-3, with D unresolved. This CDR3 comprises 14 residues. Trimming took off 4 bases at V and 2 bases at J, with 11 bases between the two ends. Looked up from germline, CDR1 is SGHRS and CDR2 is YFSETQ. CDR3 in amino acids: CASSPGPYTDTQYF. The CDR3 region has the DNA TGCGCCAGCAGCCCCGGCCCATACACAGATACGCAGTATTTT.

This clone was counted once. This rearrangement joins TRBV11-2 to TRBJ1-2, with a weak D call TRBD1 (5 bases). The CDR3 extends over 14 amino acids. V was shortened by 2 bases and J by 5 bases, with 12 bases between the two germline ends. In germline, CDR1 is SGHAT, CDR2 FQNNGV. CDR3 region: CASSLTTGEYGYTF. CDR3 in DNA: TGTGCCAGCAGCTTAACAACAGGCGAATATGGCTACACCTTC.

The rearrangement joins TRBV7-9 to TRBJ1-3; 7 nucleotides agree with TRBD1. Per germline, CDR1 SEHNR and CDR2 FQNEAQ (reference sequence). V lost 5 bases and J lost 0; bases outside the gene matches: 4. The CDR3 runs to 15 residues. CDR3 amino acids: CASSRQGYSGNTIYF. The CDR3 nucleotides read TGTGCCAGCAGCCGACAGGGCTACTCTGGAAACACCATATATTTT.

The J gene is TRBJ2-2, the V gene TRBV4-2; 9 nucleotides line up with TRBD2. Germline V lookup: CDR1 LGHNA, CDR2 YNFKEQ. V shed 7 bases, J shed 3 bases, and the junction held 6 bases outside the gene matches. The CDR3 has 15 residues. CDR3: CASTLAGIDTGELFF. CDR3 DNA sequence: TGTGCCAGCACGCTAGCGGGAATTGACACCGGGGAGCTGTTTTTT.

This clone appeared a few times. The rearrangement uses TRBV4-1 and TRBJ2-7; TRBD2 matches at 8 bases. Unmatched junction bases numbered 3, after V lost 2 bases and J lost 0 bases. Per germline, CDR1 MGHRA and CDR2 YSYEKL. This CDR3 has 15 amino acids. The CDR3 is CASSQPTSGSYEQYF. The CDR3 DNA follows: TGCGCCAGCAGCCAACCCACTAGCGGCTCCTACGAGCAGTACTTC.

This clone appeared a few times. The chain links TRBV19 to TRBJ1-5, with D perhaps TRBD1 (5 bases). Per the germline V gene, CDR1 is LNHDA and CDR2 is SQIVND (reference sequence). This CDR3 comprises 15 residues. The germline V and J ends were trimmed by 0 bases and 3 bases, with 9 bases remaining between them. CDR3: CASSIDQTVNQPQHF. The CDR3, as DNA: TGTGCCAGTAGTATAGATCAGACAGTCAATCAGCCCCAGCATTTT.

The rearrangement links TRBV9 to TRBJ2-1; 10 nucleotides match TRBD2. Germline CDR1 reads SGDLS; CDR2 reads YYNGEE. The J segment lost 6 bases and the V segment lost 0 bases, leaving 12 bases of the junction unmatched. The CDR3 consists of 18 residues. The CDR3 reads CASSVGWLAGEPRNEQFF. The CDR3 coding sequence is TGTGCCAGCAGCGTAGGCTGGCTAGCGGGGGAGCCCCGCAATGAGCAGTTCTTC.

The V call is TRBV10-3, the J call TRBJ2-1; D gene uncertain. This CDR3 comprises 15 residues. Germline V gene lookup returns CDR1 ENHRY and CDR2 SYGVKD. Trimming pared 6 bases from V and 6 bases from J, leaving 18 bases between. This CDR3 reads CAIRTDHNTGNEQFF. CDR3 sequence (DNA): TGTGCCATCAGAACGGACCACAACACGGGCAATGAGCAGTTCTTC.

This sequence joins TRBV29-1 and TRBJ1-2; the match to TRBD1 covers 9 bases. With V trimmed by 6 bases and J by 3 bases, 5 bases remained unmatched. This CDR3 has 13 residues. CDR1 and CDR2 (germline): SQVTM, ANQGSEA. This CDR3 is CSVGTGMDYGYTF. The CDR3 nucleotides are TGCAGCGTGGGGACAGGGATGGACTATGGCTACACCTTC.

This clone was picked up one time. The V gene is TRBV5-1, the J gene TRBJ2-3, with D maybe TRBD1 (5 bases). V lost 5 bases and J lost 2, with 12 bases in between. Germline V gene data show CDR1 as SGHRS and CDR2 as YFSETQ. The CDR3 has 14 residues. CDR3 DNA sequence: TGCGCCAGCAGTGACAGTTCCTTCACAGATACGCAGTATTTT. It yields the protein CASSDSSFTDTQYF.

The chain joins TRBV18 to TRBJ2-7; tentative D call: TRBD1 (6 bases). CDR3 length: 15 amino acids. CDR1 is KGHSH, CDR2 LQKENI, per germline. Between the trimmed V and J ends, which lost 6 bases and 2 bases, there was a span of 17 bases. In DNA, the CDR3 is TGTGCCAGCTCTCAAAATGGGGGCTCAACCTACGAGCAGTACTTC. It is translated as CASSQNGGSTYEQYF.

This clone was found once. V gene TRBV24-1 combines with J gene TRBJ2-7; 10 nucleotides match TRBD1. CDR1 is KGHDR and CDR2 is SFDVKD in the germline V gene. This CDR3 comprises 16 residues. Losses at the gene ends were 4 bases for V and 0 bases for J; bases not matched to a gene: 5. The CDR3 is CATSDPGQGNSYEQYF. Written as DNA, the CDR3 is TGTGCCACCAGTGACCCGGGACAGGGGAACTCCTACGAGCAGTACTTC.